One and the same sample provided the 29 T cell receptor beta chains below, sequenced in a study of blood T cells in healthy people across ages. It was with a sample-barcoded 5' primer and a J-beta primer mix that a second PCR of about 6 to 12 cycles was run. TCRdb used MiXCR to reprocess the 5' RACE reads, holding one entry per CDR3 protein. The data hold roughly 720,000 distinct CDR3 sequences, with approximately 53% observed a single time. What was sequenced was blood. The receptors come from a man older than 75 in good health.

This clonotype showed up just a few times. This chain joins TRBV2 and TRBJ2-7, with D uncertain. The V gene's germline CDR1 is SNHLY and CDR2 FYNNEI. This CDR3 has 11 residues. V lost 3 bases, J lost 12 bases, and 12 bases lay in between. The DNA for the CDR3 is TGTGCCAGCAGTGATCAGTACCGCTGGTACTTC. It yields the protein CASSDQYRWYF.

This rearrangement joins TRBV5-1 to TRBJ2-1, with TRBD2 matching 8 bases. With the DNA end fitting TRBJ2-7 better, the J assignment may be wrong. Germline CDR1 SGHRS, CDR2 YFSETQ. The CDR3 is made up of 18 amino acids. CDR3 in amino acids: CASSLTRDGRVSYNEQYF. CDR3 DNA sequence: TGCGCCAGCAGCTTGACGAGGGACGGGAGGGTCTCCTACAATGAGCAGTACTTC.

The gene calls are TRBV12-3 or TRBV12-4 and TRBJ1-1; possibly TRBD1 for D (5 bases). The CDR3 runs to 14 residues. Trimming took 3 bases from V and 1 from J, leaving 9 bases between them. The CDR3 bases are TGTGCCAGCAGTTTTATCCAGGGGAACACTGAAGCTTTCTTT. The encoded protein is CASSFIQGNTEAFF.

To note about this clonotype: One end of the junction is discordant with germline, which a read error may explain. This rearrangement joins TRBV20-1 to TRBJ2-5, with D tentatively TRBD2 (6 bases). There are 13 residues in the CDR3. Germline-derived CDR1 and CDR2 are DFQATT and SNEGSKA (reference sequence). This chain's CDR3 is CGANRDPEGTQYF. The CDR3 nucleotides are TGCGGTGCTAACCGGGACCCGGAGGGGACCCAGTACTTC.

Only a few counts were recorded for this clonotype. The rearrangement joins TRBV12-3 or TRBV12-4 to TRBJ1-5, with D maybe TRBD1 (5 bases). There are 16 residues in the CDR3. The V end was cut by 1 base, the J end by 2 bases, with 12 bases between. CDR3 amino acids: CASSLGAGSGNQPQHF. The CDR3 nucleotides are TGTGCCAGCAGTTTAGGTGCAGGGAGCGGCAATCAGCCCCAGCATTTT.

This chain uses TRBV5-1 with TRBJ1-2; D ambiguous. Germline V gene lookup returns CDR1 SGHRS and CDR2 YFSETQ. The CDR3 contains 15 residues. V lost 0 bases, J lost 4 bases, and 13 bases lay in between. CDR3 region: CASSLVSSASYGYTF. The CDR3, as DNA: TGCGCCAGCAGCTTGGTTTCGTCTGCCAGCTATGGCTACACCTTC. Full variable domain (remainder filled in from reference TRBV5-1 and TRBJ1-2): KAGVTQTPRYLIKTRGQQVTLSCSPISGHRSVSWYQQTPGQGLQFLFEYFSETQRNKGNFPGRFSGRQFSNSRSEMNVSTLELGDSALYLCASSLVSSASYGYTFGSGTRLTVV.

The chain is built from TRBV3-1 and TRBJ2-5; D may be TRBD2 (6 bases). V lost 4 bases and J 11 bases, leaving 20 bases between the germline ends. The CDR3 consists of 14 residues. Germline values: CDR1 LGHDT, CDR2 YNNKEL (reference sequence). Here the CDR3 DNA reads TGTGCCAGCAGCCGGAGGGATTCCTACAATGAGCAGTACTTC. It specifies CASSRRDSYNEQYF.

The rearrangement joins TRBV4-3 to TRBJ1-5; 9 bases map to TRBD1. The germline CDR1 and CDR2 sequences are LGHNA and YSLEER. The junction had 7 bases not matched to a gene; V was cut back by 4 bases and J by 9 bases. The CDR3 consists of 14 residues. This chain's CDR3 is CASSRGQGLLPQHF. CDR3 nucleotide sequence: TGCGCCAGCAGCCGCGGACAGGGGTTATTGCCCCAGCATTTT.

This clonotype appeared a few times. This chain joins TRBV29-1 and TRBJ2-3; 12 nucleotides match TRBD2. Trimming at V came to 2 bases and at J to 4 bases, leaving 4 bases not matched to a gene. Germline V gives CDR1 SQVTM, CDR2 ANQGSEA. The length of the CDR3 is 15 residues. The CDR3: CSVEPRTSGADTQYF. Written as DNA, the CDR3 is TGCAGCGTTGAACCCAGGACTAGCGGGGCAGATACGCAGTATTTT.

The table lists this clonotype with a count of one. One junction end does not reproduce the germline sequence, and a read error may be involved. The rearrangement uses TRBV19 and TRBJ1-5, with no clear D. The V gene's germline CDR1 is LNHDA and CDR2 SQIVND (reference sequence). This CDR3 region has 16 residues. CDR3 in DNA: TGCGCCAGTAGTATTGGAGTCATGAACAAGGCACAGCCCCAGCATTTT. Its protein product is CASSIGVMNKAQPQHF.

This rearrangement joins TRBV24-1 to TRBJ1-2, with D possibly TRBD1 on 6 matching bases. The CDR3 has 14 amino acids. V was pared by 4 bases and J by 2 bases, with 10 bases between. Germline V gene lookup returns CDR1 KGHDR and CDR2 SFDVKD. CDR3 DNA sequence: TGTGCCACCAGTGAGCCAGGGGCAAACTATGGCTACACCTTC. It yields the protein CATSEPGANYGYTF.

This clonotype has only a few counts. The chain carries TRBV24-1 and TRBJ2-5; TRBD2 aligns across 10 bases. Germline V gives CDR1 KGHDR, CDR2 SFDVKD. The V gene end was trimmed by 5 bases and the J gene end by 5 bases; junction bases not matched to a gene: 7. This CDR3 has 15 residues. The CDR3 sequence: CATSAFGLAVETQYF. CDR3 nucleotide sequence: TGTGCCACCAGTGCCTTCGGACTAGCGGTGGAGACCCAGTACTTC.

The CDR3 DNA reads as TGCAGTGCCCGCATAGCGCTTACTTACAATGAGCAGTTCTTC. This sequence encodes CSARIALTYNEQFF. The V call is TRBV20-1, the J call TRBJ2-1, with a possible D match to TRBD2 (5 bases). Looked up from germline, CDR1 is DFQATT and CDR2 is SNEGSKA (reference sequence). This CDR3 spans 14 amino acids. Trimming removed 6 bases at V and 4 bases at J, with 16 bases between.

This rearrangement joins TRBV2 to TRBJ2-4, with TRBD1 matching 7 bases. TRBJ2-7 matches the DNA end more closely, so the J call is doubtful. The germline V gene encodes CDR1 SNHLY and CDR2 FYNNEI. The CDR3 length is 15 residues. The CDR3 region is CASSEALGTAYEQYF. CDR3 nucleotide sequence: TGTGCCAGCAGTGAAGCTCTTGGGACAGCATACGAGCAGTACTTC.

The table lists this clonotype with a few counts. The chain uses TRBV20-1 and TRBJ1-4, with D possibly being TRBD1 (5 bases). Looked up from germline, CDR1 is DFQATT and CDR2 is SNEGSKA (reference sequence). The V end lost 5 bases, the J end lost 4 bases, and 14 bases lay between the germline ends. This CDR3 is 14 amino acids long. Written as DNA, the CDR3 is TGCAGTGCTTTTCTCAGGGACCTTAATGAAAAACTGTTTTTT. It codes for CSAFLRDLNEKLFF.

Here the CDR3 reads CASSAPQGENNSPLHF. CDR3 bases: TGTGCCAGCAGCGCCCCACAGGGAGAGAATAATTCACCCCTCCACTTT. V gene TRBV9 combines with J gene TRBJ1-6, with D possibly being TRBD1 (6 bases). The length of the CDR3 is 16 residues. Trimming shortened V by 3 bases and J by 5 bases, and 15 bases separated the two germline ends. Germline CDR1 and CDR2: SGDLS and YYNGEE. The full variable domain, in which reference TRBV9 and TRBJ1-6 provide the parts outside the CDR3, is DSGVTQTPKHLITATGQRVTLRCSPRSGDLSVYWYQQSLDQGLQFLIQYYNGEERAKGNILERFSAQQFPDLHSELNLSSLELGDSALYFCASSAPQGENNSPLHFGNGTRLTVT.

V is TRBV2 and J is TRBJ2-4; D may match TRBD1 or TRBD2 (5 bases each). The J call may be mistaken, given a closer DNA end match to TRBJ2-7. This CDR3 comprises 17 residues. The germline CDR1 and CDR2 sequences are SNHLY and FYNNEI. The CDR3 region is CASSEFSARGAMSEQYF. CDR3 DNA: TGTGCCAGCAGCGAGTTTTCTGCCCGGGGCGCTATGAGCGAGCAGTACTTC.

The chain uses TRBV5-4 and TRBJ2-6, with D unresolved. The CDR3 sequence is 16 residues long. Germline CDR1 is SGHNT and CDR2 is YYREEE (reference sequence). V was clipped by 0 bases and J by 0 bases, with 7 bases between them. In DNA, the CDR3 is TGTGCCAGCAGCTTGGGGGTCAACTCTGGGGCCAACGTCCTGACTTTC. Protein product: CASSLGVNSGANVLTF.

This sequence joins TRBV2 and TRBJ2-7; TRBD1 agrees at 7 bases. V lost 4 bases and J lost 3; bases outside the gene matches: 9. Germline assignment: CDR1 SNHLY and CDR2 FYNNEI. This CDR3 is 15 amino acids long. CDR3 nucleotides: TGTGCCAGCAGTGTAGGGGGCCTACAGGGCTACGAGCAGTACTTC. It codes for CASSVGGLQGYEQYF.

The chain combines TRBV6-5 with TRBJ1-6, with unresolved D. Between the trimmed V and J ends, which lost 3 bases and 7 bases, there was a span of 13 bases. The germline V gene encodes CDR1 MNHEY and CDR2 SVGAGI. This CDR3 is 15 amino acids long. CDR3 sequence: CASSYSEAMNSPLHF. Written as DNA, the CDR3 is TGTGCCAGCAGTTATTCAGAGGCGATGAATTCACCCCTCCACTTT.

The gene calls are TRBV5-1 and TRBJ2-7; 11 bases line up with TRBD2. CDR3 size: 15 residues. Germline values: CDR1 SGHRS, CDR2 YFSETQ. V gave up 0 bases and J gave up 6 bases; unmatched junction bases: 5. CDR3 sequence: CASSLVVAGGGEQYF. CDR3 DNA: TGCGCCAGCAGCTTGGTAGTAGCGGGAGGGGGCGAGCAGTACTTC. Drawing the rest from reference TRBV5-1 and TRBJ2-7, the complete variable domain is KAGVTQTPRYLIKTRGQQVTLSCSPISGHRSVSWYQQTPGQGLQFLFEYFSETQRNKGNFPGRFSGRQFSNSRSEMNVSTLELGDSALYLCASSLVVAGGGEQYFGPGTRLTVT.

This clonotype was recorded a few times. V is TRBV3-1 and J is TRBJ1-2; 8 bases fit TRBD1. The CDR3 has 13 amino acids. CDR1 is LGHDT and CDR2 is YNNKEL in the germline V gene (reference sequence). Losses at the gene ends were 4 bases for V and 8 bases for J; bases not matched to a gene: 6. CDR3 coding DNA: TGTGCCAGCAGCCCGAACAGGGGGTCCGGCTACACCTTC. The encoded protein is CASSPNRGSGYTF.

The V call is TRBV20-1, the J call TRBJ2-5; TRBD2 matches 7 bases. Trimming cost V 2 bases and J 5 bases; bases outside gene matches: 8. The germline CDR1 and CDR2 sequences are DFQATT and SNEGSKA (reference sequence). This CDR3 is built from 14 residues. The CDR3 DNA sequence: TGCAGTGCTAGACCCCTTGGACTAGGCGAGACCCAGTACTTC. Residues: CSARPLGLGETQYF.

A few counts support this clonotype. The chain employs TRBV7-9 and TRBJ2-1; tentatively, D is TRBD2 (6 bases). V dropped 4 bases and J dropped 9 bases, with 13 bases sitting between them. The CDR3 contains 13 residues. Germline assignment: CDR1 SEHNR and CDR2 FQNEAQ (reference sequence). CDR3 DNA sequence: TGTGCCAGCAGCTATCGGGACTCCCGTGAGCAGTTCTTC. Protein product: CASSYRDSREQFF.

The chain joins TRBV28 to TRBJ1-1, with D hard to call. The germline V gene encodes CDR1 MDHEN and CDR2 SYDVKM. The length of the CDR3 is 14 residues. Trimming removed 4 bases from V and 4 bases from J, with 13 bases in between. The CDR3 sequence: CASSYERARTEAFF. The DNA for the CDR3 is TGTGCCAGCAGTTATGAAAGGGCCCGCACTGAAGCTTTCTTT.

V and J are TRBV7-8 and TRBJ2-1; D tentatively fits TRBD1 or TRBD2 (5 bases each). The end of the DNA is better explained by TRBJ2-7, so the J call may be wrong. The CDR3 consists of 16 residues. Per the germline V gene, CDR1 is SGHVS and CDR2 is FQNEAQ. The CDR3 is CASSQRGQSSYNEQYF. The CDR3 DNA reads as TGTGCCAGCAGCCAGAGGGGCCAAAGCTCCTACAATGAGCAGTACTTC.

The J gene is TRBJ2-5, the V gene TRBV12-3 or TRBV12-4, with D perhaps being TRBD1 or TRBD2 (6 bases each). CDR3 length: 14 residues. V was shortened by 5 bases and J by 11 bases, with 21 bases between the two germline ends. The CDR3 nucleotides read TGTGCCAGCAGTCTGAGGGGGGCATCAAGGGAGCAGTACTTC. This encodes CASSLRGASREQYF.

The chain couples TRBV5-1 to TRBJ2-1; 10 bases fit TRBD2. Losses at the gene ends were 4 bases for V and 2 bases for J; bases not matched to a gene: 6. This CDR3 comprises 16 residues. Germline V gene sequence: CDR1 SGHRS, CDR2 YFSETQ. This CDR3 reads CASSIIAGGAYNEQFF. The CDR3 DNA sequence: TGCGCCAGCAGCATAATAGCGGGAGGCGCCTACAATGAGCAGTTCTTC. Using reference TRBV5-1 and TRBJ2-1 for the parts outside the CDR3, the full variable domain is KAGVTQTPRYLIKTRGQQVTLSCSPISGHRSVSWYQQTPGQGLQFLFEYFSETQRNKGNFPGRFSGRQFSNSRSEMNVSTLELGDSALYLCASSIIAGGAYNEQFFGPGTRLTVL.

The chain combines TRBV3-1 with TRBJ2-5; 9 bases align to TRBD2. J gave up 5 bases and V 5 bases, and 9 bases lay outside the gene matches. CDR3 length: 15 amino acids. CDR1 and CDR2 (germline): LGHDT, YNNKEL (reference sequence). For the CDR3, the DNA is TGTGCCAGCAGCTACGGGACTAGCCCTAGGGAGACCCAGTACTTC. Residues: CASSYGTSPRETQYF.